This T cell receptor beta chain derives from a study of blood T cell repertoires in COVID-19. Study background: From the United States, Italy and Spain came samples of acute and convalescent COVID-19. Sources were T cells, B-cell-depleted T cells, or PBMCs; the material itself was cDNA or gDNA.

The CDR3 is made up of 10 amino acids. Germline-derived CDR1 and CDR2 are DFQATT and SNEGSKA (reference sequence). In the source study's methods: Amplified reference gene primers provided the basis for estimating nucleated cell counts. Profiling relied on immunoSEQ multiplex PCR, and the TCRdb table lists in-frame clones only, not all of them. V, J and clone size derive from that table, while D and trimming were established from the DNA sequence. The sample has approximately 150,000 clones, 80% to 85% seen once. The material sequenced was peripheral blood. V gene TRBV20-1 combines with J gene TRBJ1-2; D gene unclear. The sequence was collected from a man between 65 and 85 years old with active or convalescent COVID-19. The CDR3 spells CRAGDYGYTF. CDR3 DNA sequence: TGCAGGGCCGGGGACTATGGCTACACCTTC.